The clone carrying this TCR beta chain was recorded a few times. Its antigen remains unidentified. A second PCR, run for about 6 to 11 cycles, used a sample-barcoded 5' primer plus a J-beta primer mix. TCRdb re-analysed the 5' RACE reads in MiXCR, keeping a single row per CDR3 protein. The table has about a million distinct CDR3 sequences, around two fifths seen once. This sample is part of a study of blood T cells in healthy people across ages. Looking at the study overall: Capturing about one barcoded beta molecule per two T cells was achieved by template switching.

The CDR3 is 14 residues long. Germline V gene data show CDR1 as SQVTM and CDR2 as ANQGSEA. V gave up 6 bases and J gave up 3 bases, with 17 bases separating them. Every sample yielded at least 7 million isolated PBMCs. General study points: Long-lived donors exceeded aged donors in naive CD4+ cells and diversity. Researchers judged that diversity estimates from one million T cells fell short of true values.

The clonotype originates from a man between 18 and 29 years old in good health. Material for sequencing was blood. This chain connects TRBV29-1 to TRBJ2-5; D assignment may be TRBD1 or TRBD2 (6 bases each). CDR3: CSVEWRGMEETQYF. The CDR3 nucleotides read TGCAGCGTGGAATGGAGGGGGATGGAAGAGACCCAGTACTTC.